This entry is about one T cell receptor beta chain. What it binds is not known. Each contributor possessed a minimum of one pre-ART and a minimum of two post-ART PBMC samples. Cryopreserved PBMC numbered roughly 0.9-11 million per sample before DNA extraction. This specimen comes from a study of long-term antiretroviral therapy in people with HIV. Assay version v3.0 of immunoSEQ was used, and it was run at survey level. Assay: immunoSEQ multiplex PCR; the TCRdb copy retains only in-frame clones and omits some. The sample records 45,000 or so clones, around 96% being singletons. The study's findings and limits: Post-treatment diversity went higher with ART but stayed below transplant donor controls. Comparison with controls showed narrower CDR3 length ranges in HIV repertoires.

The source is a woman aged 45-59 years with HIV. Material: unsorted PBMCs, obtained 3.7 years after starting antiretroviral therapy.

CDR3 bases: TGCGCCAGCAGCCAAGACGGAGGATTCGCCGGGGAGCTGTTTTTT. Protein product: CASSQDGGFAGELFF. The chain joins TRBV4-1 to TRBJ2-2, with D possibly being TRBD2 (5 bases). In germline, CDR1 is MGHRA, CDR2 YSYEKL. This CDR3 has 15 residues. V was cut by 0 bases and J by 6 bases, with 11 bases left in between.